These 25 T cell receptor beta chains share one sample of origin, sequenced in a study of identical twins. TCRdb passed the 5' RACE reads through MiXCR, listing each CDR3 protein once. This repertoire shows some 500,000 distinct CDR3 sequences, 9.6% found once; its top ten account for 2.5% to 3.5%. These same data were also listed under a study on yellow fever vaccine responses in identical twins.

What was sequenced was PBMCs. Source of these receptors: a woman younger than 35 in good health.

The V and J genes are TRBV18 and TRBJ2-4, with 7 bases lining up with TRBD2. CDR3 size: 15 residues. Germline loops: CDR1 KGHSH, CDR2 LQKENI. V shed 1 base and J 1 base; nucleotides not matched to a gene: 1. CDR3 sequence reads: CASSPQAGAKNIQYF. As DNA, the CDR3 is TGTGCCAGCTCACCACAAGCGGGGGCCAAAAACATTCAGTACTTC.

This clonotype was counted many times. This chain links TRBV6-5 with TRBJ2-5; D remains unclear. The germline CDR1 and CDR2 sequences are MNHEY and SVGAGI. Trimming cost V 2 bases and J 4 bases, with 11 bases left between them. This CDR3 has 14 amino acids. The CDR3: CASSYTQAVETQYF. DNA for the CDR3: TGTGCCAGCAGTTACACTCAGGCGGTAGAGACCCAGTACTTC.

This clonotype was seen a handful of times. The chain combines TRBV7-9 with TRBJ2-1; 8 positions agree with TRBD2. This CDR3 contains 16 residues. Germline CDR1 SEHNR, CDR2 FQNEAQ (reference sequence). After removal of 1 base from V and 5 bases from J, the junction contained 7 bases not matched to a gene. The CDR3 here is CASSLGLREDDNEQFF. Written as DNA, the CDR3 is TGTGCCAGCAGCTTAGGTCTGCGGGAGGATGACAATGAGCAGTTCTTC.

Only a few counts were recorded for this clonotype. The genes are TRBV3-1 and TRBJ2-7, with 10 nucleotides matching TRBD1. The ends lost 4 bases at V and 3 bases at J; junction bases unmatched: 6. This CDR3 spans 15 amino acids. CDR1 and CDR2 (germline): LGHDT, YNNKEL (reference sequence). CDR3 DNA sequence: TGTGCCAGCAGCCGAACGACAGGGGGCCTCTACGAGCAGTACTTC. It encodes CASSRTTGGLYEQYF.

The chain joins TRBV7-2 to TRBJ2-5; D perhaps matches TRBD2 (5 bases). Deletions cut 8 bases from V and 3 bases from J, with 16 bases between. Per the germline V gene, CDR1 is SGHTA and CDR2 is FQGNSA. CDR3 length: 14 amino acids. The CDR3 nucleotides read TGTGCCAGCGCCCGCCGGGGTTGGAAAGAGACCCAGTACTTC. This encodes CASARRGWKETQYF.

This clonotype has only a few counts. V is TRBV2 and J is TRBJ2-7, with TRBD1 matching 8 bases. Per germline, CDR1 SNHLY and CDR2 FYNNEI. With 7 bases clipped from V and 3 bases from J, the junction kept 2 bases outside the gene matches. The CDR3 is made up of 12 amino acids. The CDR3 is CASITGGYEQYF. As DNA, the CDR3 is TGTGCCAGCATAACAGGGGGCTACGAGCAGTACTTC.

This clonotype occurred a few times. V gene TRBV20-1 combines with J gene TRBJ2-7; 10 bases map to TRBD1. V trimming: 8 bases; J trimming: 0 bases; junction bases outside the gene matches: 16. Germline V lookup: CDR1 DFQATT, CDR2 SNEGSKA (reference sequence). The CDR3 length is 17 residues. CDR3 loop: CSHTSGTGARNSYEQYF. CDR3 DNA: TGCAGTCACACCTCCGGGACAGGGGCCCGAAACTCCTACGAGCAGTACTTC.

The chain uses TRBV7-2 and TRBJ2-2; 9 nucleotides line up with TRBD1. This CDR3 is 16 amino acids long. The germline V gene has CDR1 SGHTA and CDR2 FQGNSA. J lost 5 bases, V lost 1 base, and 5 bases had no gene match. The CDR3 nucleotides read TGTGCCAGCAGCTTAGGACAGGGGGAGGTTACCGGGGAGCTGTTTTTT. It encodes CASSLGQGEVTGELFF.

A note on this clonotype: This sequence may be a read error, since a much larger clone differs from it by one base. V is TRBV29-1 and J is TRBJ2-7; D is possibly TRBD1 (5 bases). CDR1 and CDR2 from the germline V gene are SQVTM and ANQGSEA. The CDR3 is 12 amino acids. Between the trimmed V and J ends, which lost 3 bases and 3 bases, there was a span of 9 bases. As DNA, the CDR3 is TGCAGCGTTGATGACAGCTTCTACGAGCAGTACTTC. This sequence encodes CSVDDSFYEQYF.

The CDR3 sequence: CASSPLSTERYEQYF. CDR3 nucleotide sequence: TGTGCCAGCAGCCCTCTGTCGACAGAGCGCTACGAGCAGTACTTC. The V call is TRBV7-9, the J call TRBJ2-7; D is perhaps TRBD1 (5 bases). With 5 bases removed from V and 3 bases from J, the gap between germline ends came to 17 bases. Per the germline V gene, CDR1 is SEHNR and CDR2 is FQNEAQ (reference sequence). The CDR3 is 15 residues long.

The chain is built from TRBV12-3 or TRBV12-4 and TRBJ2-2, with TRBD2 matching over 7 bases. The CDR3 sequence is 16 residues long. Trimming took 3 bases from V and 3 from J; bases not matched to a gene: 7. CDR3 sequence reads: CASSFMAGADTGELFF. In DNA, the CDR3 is TGTGCCAGCAGTTTTATGGCGGGAGCGGACACCGGGGAGCTGTTTTTT.

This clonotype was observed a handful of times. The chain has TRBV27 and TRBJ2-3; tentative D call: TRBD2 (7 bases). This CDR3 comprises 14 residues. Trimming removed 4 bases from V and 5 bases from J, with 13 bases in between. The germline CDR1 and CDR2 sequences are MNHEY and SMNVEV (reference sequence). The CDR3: CASSSGGGGDTQYF. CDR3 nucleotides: TGTGCCAGCAGTTCCGGAGGGGGGGGAGATACGCAGTATTTT.

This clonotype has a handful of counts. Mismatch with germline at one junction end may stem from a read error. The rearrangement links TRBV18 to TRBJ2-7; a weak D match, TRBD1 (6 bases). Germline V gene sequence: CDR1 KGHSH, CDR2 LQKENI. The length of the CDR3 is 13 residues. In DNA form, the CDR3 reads TGTGCCAGCTCACAATCGATTAGACAGGTCTCCCACTTC. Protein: CASSQSIRQVSHF.

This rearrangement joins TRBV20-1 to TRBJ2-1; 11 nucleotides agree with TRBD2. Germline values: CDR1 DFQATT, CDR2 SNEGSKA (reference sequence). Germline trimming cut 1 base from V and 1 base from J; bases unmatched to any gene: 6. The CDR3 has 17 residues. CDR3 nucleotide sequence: TGCAGTGCTAGAGGCACACTAGCGGGAGTGTCCTACAATGAGCAGTTCTTC. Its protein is CSARGTLAGVSYNEQFF.

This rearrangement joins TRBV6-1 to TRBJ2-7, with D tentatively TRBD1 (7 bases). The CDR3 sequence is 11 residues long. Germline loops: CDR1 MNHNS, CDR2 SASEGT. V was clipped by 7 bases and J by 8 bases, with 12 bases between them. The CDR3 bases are TGTGCCAGCACCCAGGGGGGACAGCAGTACTTC. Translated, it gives CASTQGGQQYF.

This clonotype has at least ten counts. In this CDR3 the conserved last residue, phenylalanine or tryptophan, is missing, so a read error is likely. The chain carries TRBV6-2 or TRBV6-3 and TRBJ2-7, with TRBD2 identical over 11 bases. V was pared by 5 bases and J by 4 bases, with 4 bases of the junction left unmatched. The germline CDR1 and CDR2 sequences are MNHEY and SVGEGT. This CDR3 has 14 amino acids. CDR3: CASSLRLAGYEQYS. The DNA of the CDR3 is TGTGCCAGCAGTCTACGACTAGCGGGGTACGAGCAGTACTCC.

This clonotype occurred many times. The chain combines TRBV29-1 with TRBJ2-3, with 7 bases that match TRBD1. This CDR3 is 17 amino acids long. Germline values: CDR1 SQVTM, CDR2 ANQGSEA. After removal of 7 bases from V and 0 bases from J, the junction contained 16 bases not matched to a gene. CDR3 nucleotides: TGCAGCGCCCACCCCTACAGGGGAAGGATCAGCACAGATACGCAGTATTTT. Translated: CSAHPYRGRISTDTQYF.

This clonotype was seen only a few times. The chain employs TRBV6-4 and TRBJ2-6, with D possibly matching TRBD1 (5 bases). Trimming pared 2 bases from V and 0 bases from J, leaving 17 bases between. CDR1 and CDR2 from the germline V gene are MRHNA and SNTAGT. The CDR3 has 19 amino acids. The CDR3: CASSDPIPTVYSGANVLTF. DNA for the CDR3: TGTGCCAGCAGTGACCCAATTCCGACAGTTTACTCTGGGGCCAACGTCCTGACTTTC.

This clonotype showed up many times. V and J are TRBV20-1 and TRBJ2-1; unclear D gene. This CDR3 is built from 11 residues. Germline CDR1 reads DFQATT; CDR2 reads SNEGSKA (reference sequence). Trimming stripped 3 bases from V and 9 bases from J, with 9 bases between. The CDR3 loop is CSASLTIEQFF. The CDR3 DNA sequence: TGCAGTGCTAGCCTAACTATTGAGCAGTTCTTC.

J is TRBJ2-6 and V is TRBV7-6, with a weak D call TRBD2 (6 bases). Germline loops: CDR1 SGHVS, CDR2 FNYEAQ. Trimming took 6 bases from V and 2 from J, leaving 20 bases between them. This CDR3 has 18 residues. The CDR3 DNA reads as TGTGCCAGCAGTCCTTCGGGACTGTCTGGCCCTGGGGCCAACGTCCTGACTTTC. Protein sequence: CASSPSGLSGPGANVLTF.

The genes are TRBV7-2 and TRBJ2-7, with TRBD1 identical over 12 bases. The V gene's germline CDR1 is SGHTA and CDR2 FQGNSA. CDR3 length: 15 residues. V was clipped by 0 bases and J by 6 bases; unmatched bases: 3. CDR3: CASSLAGTGGSEQYF. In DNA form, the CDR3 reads TGTGCCAGCAGCTTAGCCGGGACAGGGGGCTCCGAGCAGTACTTC.

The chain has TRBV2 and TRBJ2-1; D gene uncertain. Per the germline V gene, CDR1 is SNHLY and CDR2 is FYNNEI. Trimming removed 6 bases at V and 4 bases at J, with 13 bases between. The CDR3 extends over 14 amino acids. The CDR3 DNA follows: TGTGCCAGCAGGAAGGTAAAACTTTACAATGAGCAGTTCTTC. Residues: CASRKVKLYNEQFF. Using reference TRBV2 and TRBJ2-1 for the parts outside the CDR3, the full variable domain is EPEVTQTPSHQVTQMGQEVILRCVPISNHLYFYWYRQILGQKVEFLVSFYNNEISEKSEIFDDQFSVERPDGSNFTLKIRSTKLEDSAMYFCASRKVKLYNEQFFGPGTRLTVL.

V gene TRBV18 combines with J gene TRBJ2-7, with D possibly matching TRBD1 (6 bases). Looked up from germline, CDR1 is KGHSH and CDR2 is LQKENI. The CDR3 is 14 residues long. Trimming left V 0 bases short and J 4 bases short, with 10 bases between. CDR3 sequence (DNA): TGTGCCAGCTCACCACCGTACAGGGCTTACGAGCAGTACTTC. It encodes CASSPPYRAYEQYF.

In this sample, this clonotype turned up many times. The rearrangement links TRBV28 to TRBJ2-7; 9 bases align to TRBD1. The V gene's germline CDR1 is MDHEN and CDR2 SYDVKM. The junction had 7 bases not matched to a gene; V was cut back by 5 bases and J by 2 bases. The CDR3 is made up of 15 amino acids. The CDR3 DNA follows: TGTGCCAGCAGTCCCGGGACAGGGAATCCCTACGAGCAGTACTTC. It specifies CASSPGTGNPYEQYF.

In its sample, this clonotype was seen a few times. The CDR3 sequence: CASSSRPQGDNSPLHF. In DNA form, the CDR3 reads TGTGCCAGCAGCTCAAGGCCGCAGGGTGACAATTCACCCCTCCACTTT. V and J are TRBV11-2 and TRBJ1-6; possible D gene TRBD1, 5 bases. This CDR3 has 16 residues. The germline CDR1 and CDR2 sequences are SGHAT and FQNNGV. Trimming shortened V by 4 bases and J by 7 bases, and 17 bases separated the two germline ends.